One T cell receptor (beta chain) is described in this entry. No cognate antigen has been identified for it. It has no much larger one-base neighbor in the sample; base qualities were not kept. The CDR3 regions of human TCRbeta chains were subjected to immunosequencing. The published analysis was carried out like this. Repertoire TCRs were matched against a reference library of SARS-CoV-2-specific TCRs generated with the MIRA antigen-specificity platform. Breadth was defined as the fraction of unique TCRs that were SARS-CoV-2-associated, and depth was defined as the fraction of total T cells that were SARS-CoV-2-associated. Using the MIRA data, each spike-specific TCR was mapped to the spike region that the TCR reacts to and placed in a CD4 or CD8 class. Log10-transformed breadth and depth values were compared by one-way ANOVA with Sidak's multiple comparisons tests. TCRdb took this table from immuneACCESS and kept in-frame rearrangements with V and J called. Such tables lack part of the clones; where checked against another copy, unresolved V genes explain under half of the gap, and the rest is unexplained. The V and J calls and clone size were taken over from that table, and D and trimming were inferred from the DNA. This sample has about 99,000 clones in its table, and approximately 93% of those were observed once. Around 8.4% of the sample is held by the ten biggest clonotypes.

These data come from a study of T cell responses to AZD1222 COVID-19 vaccine (dated by TCRdb to about 2021). Regarding the research as a whole: A total of over 230 trial participants underwent TCR sequencing, of whom 200 to 220 had received two doses of AZD1222 and approximately 26 had received two doses of the MenACWY control vaccine. Trial participants were enrolled by age into subgroups of 18-55, 56-69 and 70-plus years, and around 150, 28 and 57 TCR-sequenced participants, respectively, were included in these subgroups.

What the research found in general, with its limitations: Spike-specific TCR breadth and depth rose significantly after two AZD1222 doses compared with day 0 and with MenACWY recipients. CD4 TCRs associated with the vaccine covered the entire spike protein, and the dominant responses were in regions 160-218 and 743-854. Only five to seven AZD1222 recipients were SARS-CoV-2 seropositive at baseline, limiting conclusions about previously exposed vaccinees. Epitopes outside the regions mutated in the B.1.351 and B.1.1.7 variants were reportedly recognized by nearly half of the unique spike-specific TCRs. Because no day 14 peak-response samples were available, repertoires were characterized only after the peak T cell response. The 56-69-year group was small, and its depth increase did not reach significance, likely because of low power. Participants were mostly white British and included more females than males, and it was suggested by the authors that clonal diversity may have been underestimated.

In the germline V gene (reference sequence), CDR1 corresponds to MNHEY and CDR2 to SMNVEV. The CDR3 holds 13 amino acids from the cysteine to the phenylalanine. The retained sequence is limited to the CDR3, 39 bases, with the frame set at the first base. At the junction V is shortened by 11 bases and J by 6 bases; bases outside the gene matches: 12. Interpreted using the paper, the time point label stands for: about 28 days (+/-7) after the second vaccine dose. AZD1222 recipients with second doses at about 4 weeks or about 12 weeks were pooled, because spike-specific TCR depth and breadth did not differ between schedules. Vaccinee samples were obtained from the UK trials COV001 and COV002, which included a single-blind randomized controlled phase 2/3 trial of AZD1222 (ChAdOx1 nCoV-19) in healthy adults. Trial participant PBMC samples were collected at day 0 and day 28 after the second dose for TCRbeta chain sequencing.

This clonotype was obtained from an adult who received the AZD1222 COVID-19 vaccine. Sequenced here: peripheral blood, sampled 28 days after the second AZD1222 dose. The V gene is TRBV27 and the J gene is TRBJ1-1; 7 bases in between match TRBD1. The bases are TGTGCCGGTCAACAGGGGTCGGGGGCTGAAGCTTTCTTT. It translates as CAGQQGSGAEAFF.